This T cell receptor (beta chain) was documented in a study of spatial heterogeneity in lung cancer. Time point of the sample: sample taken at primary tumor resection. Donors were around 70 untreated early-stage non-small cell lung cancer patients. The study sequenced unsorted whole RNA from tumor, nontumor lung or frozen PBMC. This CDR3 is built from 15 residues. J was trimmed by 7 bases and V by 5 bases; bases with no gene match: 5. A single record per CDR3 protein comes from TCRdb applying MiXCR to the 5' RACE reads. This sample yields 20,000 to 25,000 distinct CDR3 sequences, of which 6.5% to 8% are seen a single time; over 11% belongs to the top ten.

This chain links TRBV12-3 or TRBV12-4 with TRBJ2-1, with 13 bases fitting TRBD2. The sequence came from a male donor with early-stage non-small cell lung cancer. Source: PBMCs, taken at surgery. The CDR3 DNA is TGTGCCAGCAGTCCTAGGACTAGCGGGGGTAATGAGCAGTTCTTC. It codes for CASSPRTSGGNEQFF.